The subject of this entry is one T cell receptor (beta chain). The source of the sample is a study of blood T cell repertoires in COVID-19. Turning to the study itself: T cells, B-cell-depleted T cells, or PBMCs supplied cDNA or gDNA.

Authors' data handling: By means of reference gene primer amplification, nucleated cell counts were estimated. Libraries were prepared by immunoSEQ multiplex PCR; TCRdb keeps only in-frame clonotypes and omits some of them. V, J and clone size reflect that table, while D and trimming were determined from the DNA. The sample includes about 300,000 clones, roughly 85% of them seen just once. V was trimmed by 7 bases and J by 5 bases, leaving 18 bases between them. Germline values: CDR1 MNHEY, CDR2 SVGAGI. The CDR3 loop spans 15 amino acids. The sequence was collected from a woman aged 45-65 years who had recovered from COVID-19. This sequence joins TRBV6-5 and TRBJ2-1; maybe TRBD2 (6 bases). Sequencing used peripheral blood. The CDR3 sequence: CASTQAITGDNEQFF. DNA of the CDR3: TGTGCCAGCACTCAGGCGATAACGGGGGACAATGAGCAGTTCTTC.